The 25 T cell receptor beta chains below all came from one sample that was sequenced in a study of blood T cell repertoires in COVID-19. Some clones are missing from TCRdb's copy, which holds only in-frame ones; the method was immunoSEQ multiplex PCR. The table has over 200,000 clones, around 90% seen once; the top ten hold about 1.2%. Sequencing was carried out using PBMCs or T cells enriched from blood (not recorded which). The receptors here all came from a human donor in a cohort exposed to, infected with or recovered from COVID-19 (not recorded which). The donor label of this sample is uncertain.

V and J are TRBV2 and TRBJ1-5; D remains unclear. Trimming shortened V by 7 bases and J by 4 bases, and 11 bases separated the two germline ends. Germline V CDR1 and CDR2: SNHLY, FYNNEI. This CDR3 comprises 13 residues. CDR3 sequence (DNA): TGTGCCAGCATGGCGGAGGGTAATCAGCCCCAGCATTTT. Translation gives CASMAEGNQPQHF.

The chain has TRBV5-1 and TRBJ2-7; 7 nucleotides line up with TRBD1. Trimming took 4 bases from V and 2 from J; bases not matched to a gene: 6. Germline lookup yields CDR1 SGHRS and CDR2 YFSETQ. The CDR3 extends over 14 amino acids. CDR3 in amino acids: CASSRTGLAYEQYF. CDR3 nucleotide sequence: TGCGCCAGCAGCCGGACAGGCCTGGCCTACGAGCAGTACTTC.

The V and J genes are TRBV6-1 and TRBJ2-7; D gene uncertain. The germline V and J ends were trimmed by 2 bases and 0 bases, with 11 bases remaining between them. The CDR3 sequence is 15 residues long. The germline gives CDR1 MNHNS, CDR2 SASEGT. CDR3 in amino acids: CASSEWRSSSYEQYF. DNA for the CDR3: TGTGCCAGCAGTGAATGGCGGTCGAGCTCCTACGAGCAGTACTTC.

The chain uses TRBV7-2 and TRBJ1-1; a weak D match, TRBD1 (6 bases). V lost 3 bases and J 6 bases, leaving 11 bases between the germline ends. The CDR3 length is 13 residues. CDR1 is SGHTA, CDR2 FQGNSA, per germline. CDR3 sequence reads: CASSFSRGAEAFF. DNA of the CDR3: TGTGCCAGCAGCTTTTCCAGGGGAGCTGAAGCTTTCTTT.

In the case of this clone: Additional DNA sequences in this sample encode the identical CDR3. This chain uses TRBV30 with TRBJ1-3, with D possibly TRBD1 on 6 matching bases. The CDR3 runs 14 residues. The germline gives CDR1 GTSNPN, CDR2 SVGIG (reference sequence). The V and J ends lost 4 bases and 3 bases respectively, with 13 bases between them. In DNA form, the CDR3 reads TGTGCCTGGACAAGGGGGGGAAGTGGAAACACCATATATTTT. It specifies CAWTRGGSGNTIYF.

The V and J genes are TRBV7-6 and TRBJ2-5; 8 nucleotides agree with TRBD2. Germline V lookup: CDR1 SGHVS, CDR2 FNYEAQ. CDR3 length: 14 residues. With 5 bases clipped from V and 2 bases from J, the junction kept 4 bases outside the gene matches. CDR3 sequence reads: CASSRGGPQETQYF. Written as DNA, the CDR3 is TGTGCCAGCAGCCGCGGGGGGCCTCAAGAGACCCAGTACTTC.

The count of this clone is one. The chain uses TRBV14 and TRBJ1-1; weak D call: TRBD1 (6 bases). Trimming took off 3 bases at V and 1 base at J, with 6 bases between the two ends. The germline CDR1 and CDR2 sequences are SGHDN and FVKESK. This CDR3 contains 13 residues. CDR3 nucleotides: TGTGCCAGCAGCCAGGACAGGAACACTGAAGCTTTCTTT. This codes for CASSQDRNTEAFF.

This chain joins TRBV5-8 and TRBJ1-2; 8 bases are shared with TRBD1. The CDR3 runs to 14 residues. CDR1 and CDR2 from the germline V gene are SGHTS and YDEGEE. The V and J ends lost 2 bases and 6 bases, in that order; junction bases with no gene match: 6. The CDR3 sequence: CASSFLTTGDGYTF. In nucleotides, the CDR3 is TGTGCCAGCAGCTTCCTGACGACAGGGGATGGCTACACCTTC.

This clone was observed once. The CDR3 is CASSYLARGKRETQYF. CDR3 coding DNA: TGTGCCAGCAGTTACCTTGCCAGGGGGAAAAGGGAGACCCAGTACTTC. This sequence joins TRBV6-5 and TRBJ2-5, with 7 positions matching TRBD1. The CDR3 consists of 16 residues. V was pared by 2 bases and J by 5 bases, with 11 bases of the junction left unmatched. Germline assignment: CDR1 MNHEY and CDR2 SVGAGI.

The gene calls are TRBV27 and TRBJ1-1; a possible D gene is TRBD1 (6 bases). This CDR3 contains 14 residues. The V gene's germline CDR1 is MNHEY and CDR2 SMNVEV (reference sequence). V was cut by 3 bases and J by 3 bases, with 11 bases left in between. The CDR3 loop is CASSLGGGYTEAFF. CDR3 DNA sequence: TGTGCCAGCAGTTTGGGGGGGGGCTACACTGAAGCTTTCTTT.

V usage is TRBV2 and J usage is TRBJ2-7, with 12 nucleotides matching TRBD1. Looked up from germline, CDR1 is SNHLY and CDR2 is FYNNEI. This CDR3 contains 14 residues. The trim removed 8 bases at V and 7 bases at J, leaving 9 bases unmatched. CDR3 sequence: CASQRGQGAGEQYF. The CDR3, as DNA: TGTGCCAGCCAGCGGGGACAGGGGGCAGGTGAGCAGTACTTC.

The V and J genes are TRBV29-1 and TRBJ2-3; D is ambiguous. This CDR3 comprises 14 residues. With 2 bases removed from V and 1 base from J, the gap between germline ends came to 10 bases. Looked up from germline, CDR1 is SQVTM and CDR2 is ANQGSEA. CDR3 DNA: TGCAGCGTTGAAAGTCAGGCGCGCACAGATACGCAGTATTTT. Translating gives CSVESQARTDTQYF.

CDR3 sequence: CASSPTSGDYNEQFF. The CDR3, as DNA: TGTGCCAGCAGCCCGACTAGCGGGGACTACAATGAGCAGTTCTTC. The chain combines TRBV7-2 with TRBJ2-1; 11 bases are a match to TRBD2. Per the germline V gene, CDR1 is SGHTA and CDR2 is FQGNSA. The CDR3 runs to 15 residues. Trimming cost V 5 bases and J 3 bases; bases outside gene matches: 3.

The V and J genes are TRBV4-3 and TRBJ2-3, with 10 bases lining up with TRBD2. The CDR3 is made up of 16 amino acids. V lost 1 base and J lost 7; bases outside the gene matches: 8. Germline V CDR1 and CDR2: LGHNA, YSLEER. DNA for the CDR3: TGCGCCAGCAGCCAAGCCGGAGCGGGGGGGCCTTATACGCAGTATTTT. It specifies CASSQAGAGGPYTQYF.

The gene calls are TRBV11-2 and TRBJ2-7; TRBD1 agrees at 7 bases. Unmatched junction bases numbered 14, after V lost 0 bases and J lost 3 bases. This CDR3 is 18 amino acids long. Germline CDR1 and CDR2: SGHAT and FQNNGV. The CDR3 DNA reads TGTGCCAGCAGCTTAGATTTGGTCCCAACAGGGGCCCACTACGAGCAGTACTTC. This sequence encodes CASSLDLVPTGAHYEQYF. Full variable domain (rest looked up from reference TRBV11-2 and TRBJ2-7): EAGVAQSPRYKIIEKRQSVAFWCNPISGHATLYWYQQILGQGPKLLIQFQNNGVVDDSQLPKDRFSAERLKGVDSTLKIQPAKLEDSAVYLCASSLDLVPTGAHYEQYFGPGTRLTVT.

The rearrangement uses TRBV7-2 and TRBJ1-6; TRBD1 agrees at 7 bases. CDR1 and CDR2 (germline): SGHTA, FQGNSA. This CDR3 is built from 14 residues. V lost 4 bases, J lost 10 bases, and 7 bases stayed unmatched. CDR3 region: CASSSTGEYSPLHF. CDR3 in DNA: TGTGCCAGCAGCTCTACAGGGGAGTACTCACCCCTCCACTTT. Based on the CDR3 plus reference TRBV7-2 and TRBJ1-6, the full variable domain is GAGVSQSPSNKVTEKGKDVELRCDPISGHTALYWYRQSLGQGLEFLIYFQGNSAPDKSGLPSDRFSAERTGGSVSTLTIQRTQQEDSAVYLCASSSTGEYSPLHFGNGTRLTVT.

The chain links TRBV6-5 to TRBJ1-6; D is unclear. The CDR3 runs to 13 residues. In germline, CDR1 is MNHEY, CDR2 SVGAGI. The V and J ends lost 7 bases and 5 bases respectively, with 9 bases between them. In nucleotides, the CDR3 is TGTGCCAGCAAAGAAGGAGATAATTCACCCCTCCACTTT. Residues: CASKEGDNSPLHF.

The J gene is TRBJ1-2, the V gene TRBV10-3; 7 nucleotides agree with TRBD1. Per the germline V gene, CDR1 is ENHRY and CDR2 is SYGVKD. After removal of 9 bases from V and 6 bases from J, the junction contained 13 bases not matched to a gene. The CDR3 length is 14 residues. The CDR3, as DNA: TGTGCCATGGCAAAGAAAGAACAGGGGCATGGCTACACCTTC. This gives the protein CAMAKKEQGHGYTF.

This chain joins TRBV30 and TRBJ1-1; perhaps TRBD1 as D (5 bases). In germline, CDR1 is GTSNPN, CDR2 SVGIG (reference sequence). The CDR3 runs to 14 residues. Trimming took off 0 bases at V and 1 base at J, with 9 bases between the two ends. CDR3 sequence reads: CAWSVSRGNTEAFF. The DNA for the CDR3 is TGTGCCTGGAGTGTAAGTAGGGGGAACACTGAAGCTTTCTTT. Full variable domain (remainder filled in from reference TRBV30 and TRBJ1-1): SQTIHQWPATLVQPVGSPLSLECTVEGTSNPNLYWYRQAAGRGLQLLFYSVGIGQISSEVPQNLSASRPQDRQFILSSKKLLLSDSGFYLCAWSVSRGNTEAFFGQGTRLTVV.

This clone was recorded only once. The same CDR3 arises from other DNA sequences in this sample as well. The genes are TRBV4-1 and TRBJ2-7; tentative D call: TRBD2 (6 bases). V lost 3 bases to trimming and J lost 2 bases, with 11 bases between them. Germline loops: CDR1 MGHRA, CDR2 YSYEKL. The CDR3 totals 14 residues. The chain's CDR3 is CASSQGGGAYEQYF. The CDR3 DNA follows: TGCGCCAGCAGCCAGGGGGGTGGGGCCTACGAGCAGTACTTC.

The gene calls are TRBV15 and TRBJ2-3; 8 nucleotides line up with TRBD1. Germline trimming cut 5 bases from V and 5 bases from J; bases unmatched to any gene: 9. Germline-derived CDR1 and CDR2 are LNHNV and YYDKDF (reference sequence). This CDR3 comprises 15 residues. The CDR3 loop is CATSPDRGLIDTQYF. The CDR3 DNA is TGTGCCACCAGCCCAGACAGGGGCCTGATAGATACGCAGTATTTT.

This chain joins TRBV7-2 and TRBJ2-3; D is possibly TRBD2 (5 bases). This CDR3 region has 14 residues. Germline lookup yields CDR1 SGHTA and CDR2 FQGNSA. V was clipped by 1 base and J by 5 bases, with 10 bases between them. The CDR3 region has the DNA TGTGCCAGCAGCTTAGTAGCGTTCGGAGATACGCAGTATTTT. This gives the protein CASSLVAFGDTQYF. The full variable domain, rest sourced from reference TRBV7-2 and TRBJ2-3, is GAGVSQSPSNKVTEKGKDVELRCDPISGHTALYWYRQSLGQGLEFLIYFQGNSAPDKSGLPSDRFSAERTGGSVSTLTIQRTQQEDSAVYLCASSLVAFGDTQYFGPGTRLTVL.

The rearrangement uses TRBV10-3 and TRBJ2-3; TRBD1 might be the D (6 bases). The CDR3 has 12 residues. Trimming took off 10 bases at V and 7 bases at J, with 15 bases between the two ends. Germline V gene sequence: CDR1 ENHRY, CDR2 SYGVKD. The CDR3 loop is CATGHGRNTQYF. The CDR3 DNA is TGTGCCACGGGACACGGAAGGAATACGCAGTATTTT.

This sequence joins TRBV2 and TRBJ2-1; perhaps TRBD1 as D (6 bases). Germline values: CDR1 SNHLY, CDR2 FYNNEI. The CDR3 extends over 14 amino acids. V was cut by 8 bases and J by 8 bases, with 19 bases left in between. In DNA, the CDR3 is TGTGCCAGCTCCAAGCTACAGGGTAGTGATGAGCAGTTCTTC. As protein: CASSKLQGSDEQFF.

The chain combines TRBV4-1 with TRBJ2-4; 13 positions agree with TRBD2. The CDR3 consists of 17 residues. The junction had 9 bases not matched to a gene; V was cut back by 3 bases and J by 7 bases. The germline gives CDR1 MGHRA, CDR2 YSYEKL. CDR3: CASSQRTSGGQQNIQYF. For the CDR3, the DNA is TGCGCCAGCAGCCAGAGGACTAGCGGGGGACAGCAGAACATTCAGTACTTC.